A single sample gave rise to the 17 T cell receptor beta chains below, sequenced in a study of blood T cells in healthy people across ages. Next came a second PCR, run for roughly 6 to 11 cycles, which used a sample-barcoded 5' primer along with a J-beta primer mix. One entry per CDR3 protein, called by TCRdb with MiXCR from the 5' RACE reads. The top ten hold roughly 14% of the sample, which has about 640,000 distinct CDR3 sequences, roughly 30% seen once. The specimen was blood. The source of these receptors is an elderly woman in good health.

DNA for the CDR3: TGCAGTGCTCCCCGGACTCAAAATGAAGAGACCCTGTACTTC. It translates to CSAPRTQNEETLYF. This sequence joins TRBV20-1 and TRBJ2-7; tentative D call: TRBD2 (5 bases). Per germline, CDR1 DFQATT and CDR2 SNEGSKA (reference sequence). The CDR3 is made up of 14 amino acids. The V end lost 5 bases, the J end lost 12 bases, and 26 bases lay between the germline ends.

This clonotype was recorded at least ten times. The rearrangement joins TRBV7-3 to TRBJ2-1, with 9 bases lining up with TRBD2. The J segment lost 9 bases and the V segment lost 1 base, leaving 4 bases of the junction unmatched. CDR1 is SGHTA, CDR2 FQGTGA, per germline. The CDR3 is 14 residues long. The CDR3 loop reads CASSLMRGGREQFF. CDR3 coding DNA: TGTGCCAGCAGCTTAATGCGGGGGGGCCGTGAGCAGTTCTTC. Complete variable domain (other parts from reference TRBV7-3 and TRBJ2-1): GAGVSQTPSNKVTEKGKYVELRCDPISGHTALYWYRQSLGQGPEFLIYFQGTGAADDSGLPNDRFFAVRPEGSVSTLKIQRTERGDSAVYLCASSLMRGGREQFFGPGTRLTVL.

The chain uses TRBV5-1 and TRBJ2-3; 8 bases fit TRBD1. CDR1 SGHRS and CDR2 YFSETQ come from the germline V gene. The V segment lost 4 bases and the J segment 2 bases; nucleotides outside the gene matches: 6. CDR3 size: 15 residues. The CDR3 reads CASSGQGVPTDTQYF. CDR3 bases: TGCGCCAGCAGCGGACAGGGAGTCCCCACAGATACGCAGTATTTT.

This chain joins TRBV20-1 and TRBJ2-1; 11 bases map to TRBD2. In germline, CDR1 is DFQATT, CDR2 SNEGSKA (reference sequence). With V trimmed by 6 bases and J by 6 bases, 7 bases remained unmatched. The CDR3 covers 14 residues. The CDR3 DNA is TGCAGTGCATCTCTAGCGGGGGGACGCAATGAGCAGTTCTTC. Protein product: CSASLAGGRNEQFF.

Only a few counts were recorded for this clonotype. V is TRBV20-1 and J is TRBJ1-5; D is perhaps TRBD1 (5 bases). Trimming removed 2 bases from V and 3 bases from J, with 11 bases in between. The CDR3 runs 14 residues. From germline, CDR1 is DFQATT and CDR2 SNEGSKA (reference sequence). CDR3 sequence reads: CSARSGGNNQPQHF. In DNA form, the CDR3 reads TGCAGTGCTAGATCCGGGGGGAACAATCAGCCCCAGCATTTT.

This clonotype has more than one count but fewer than ten. The CDR3 sequence is CASRVSGAGLEQYF. CDR3 bases: TGTGCCAGCAGAGTTAGCGGGGCGGGTCTGGAGCAGTACTTC. This chain uses TRBV6-1 with TRBJ2-5, with 8 bases lining up with TRBD2. CDR3 size: 14 residues. The V and J ends lost 6 bases and 11 bases, in that order; junction bases with no gene match: 14. Germline lookup yields CDR1 MNHNS and CDR2 SASEGT.

This clonotype was counted ten times or more. The gene calls are TRBV3-1 and TRBJ1-2; tentative D call: TRBD1 (6 bases). V lost 5 bases, J lost 6 bases, and 13 bases lay in between. Germline CDR1 is LGHDT and CDR2 is YNNKEL (reference sequence). CDR3 size: 13 residues. The CDR3 DNA follows: TGTGCCAGCAGCGCACAGGGTATCCATGGCTACACCTTC. Amino acid sequence: CASSAQGIHGYTF.

As to this clonotype: A read error may be the cause here, since a much bigger clone is one base away. The V gene is TRBV7-3, the J gene TRBJ2-5, with TRBD1 identical over 10 bases. The CDR3 covers 17 residues. Germline-derived CDR1 and CDR2 are SGHTA and FQGTGA. The J segment lost 11 bases and the V segment lost 0 bases, leaving 15 bases of the junction unmatched. CDR3 sequence reads: CASSLTGGDRGYNEQYF. Written as DNA, the CDR3 is TGTGCCAGCAGCTTAACTGGGGGGGACAGGGGATACAATGAGCAGTACTTC.

This clonotype occurred many times. This chain connects TRBV4-3 to TRBJ2-5, with D perhaps assigned TRBD1 or TRBD2 (6 bases each). This CDR3 is built from 15 residues. The germline V gene has CDR1 LGHNA and CDR2 YSLEER. The V end lost 0 bases, the J end lost 4 bases, and 12 bases lay between the germline ends. CDR3 sequence (DNA): TGCGCCAGCAGCCAAGATTCGGGGGCTGGAGAGACCCAGTACTTC. Amino acids: CASSQDSGAGETQYF.

This clonotype was seen at least ten times. The chain uses TRBV24-1 and TRBJ2-1; 13 positions agree with TRBD2. The V gene end was trimmed by 4 bases and the J gene end by 10 bases; junction bases not matched to a gene: 6. CDR1 is KGHDR, CDR2 SFDVKD, per germline. The CDR3 is 15 residues long. This chain's CDR3 is CATSERLAGGSEQFF. In nucleotides, the CDR3 is TGTGCCACCAGTGAACGACTAGCGGGGGGTAGCGAGCAGTTCTTC.

This clonotype has a count of ten or more. This sequence may be a read error, since a much larger clone differs from it by one base. The J gene is TRBJ2-5, the V gene TRBV4-2; D is possibly TRBD2 (7 bases). The germline V gene has CDR1 LGHNA and CDR2 YNFKEQ. The CDR3 is 15 residues long. V dropped 4 bases and J dropped 11 bases, with 23 bases sitting between them. The CDR3 coding sequence is TGTGCCAGCAGCCTGCGAGGAGAGCGGGACAATGAGCAGTACTTC. Amino acids: CASSLRGERDNEQYF.

V gene TRBV18 combines with J gene TRBJ2-7; D assignment may be TRBD1 or TRBD2 (6 bases each). This CDR3 contains 15 residues. Germline values: CDR1 KGHSH, CDR2 LQKENI. V lost 4 bases and J 4 bases, leaving 17 bases between the germline ends. CDR3 in DNA: TGTGCCAGCTCACTAGGCCAAGGGGGACTTTACGAGCAGTACTTC. Its protein is CASSLGQGGLYEQYF.

This clonotype was picked up one time. This chain joins TRBV4-3 and TRBJ1-2; no firm D call. V lost 4 bases and J 6 bases, leaving 18 bases between the germline ends. The CDR3 consists of 15 residues. The germline V gene has CDR1 LGHNA and CDR2 YSLEER. The CDR3 nucleotides read TGCGCCAGCAGCCCCCAGTCGACCCAGAGAAATGGCTACACCTTC. Translation gives CASSPQSTQRNGYTF.

The V gene is TRBV20-1, the J gene TRBJ2-5; tentative D call: TRBD1 (7 bases). The CDR3 extends over 11 amino acids. V was shortened by 3 bases and J by 11 bases, with 13 bases between the two germline ends. Germline CDR1 and CDR2: DFQATT and SNEGSKA (reference sequence). The CDR3 loop reads CSAREGAGQYF. DNA of the CDR3: TGCAGTGCTAGGGAGGGGGCAGGGCAGTACTTC.

This rearrangement joins TRBV18 to TRBJ1-1; D gene unclear. Per germline, CDR1 KGHSH and CDR2 LQKENI. Trimming stripped 2 bases from V and 3 bases from J, with 7 bases between. The CDR3 is 13 amino acids. CDR3 in DNA: TGTGCCAGCTCACCATACGAAGACACTGAAGCTTTCTTT. It is translated as CASSPYEDTEAFF.

Of note for this clonotype: A much larger clone differs from this one at a single base, so this may be a read error. This chain connects TRBV12-3 or TRBV12-4 to TRBJ2-1, with 9 bases matching TRBD1. The trim removed 5 bases at V and 2 bases at J, leaving 7 bases unmatched. This CDR3 is 16 amino acids long. CDR3 in DNA: TGTGCCAGCAGTCCCAGGGACAGGGTTCCCTACAATGAGCAGTTCTTC. Its translation is CASSPRDRVPYNEQFF.

On this clonotype: A much larger clone differs from this one at a single base, so this may be a read error. The rearrangement joins TRBV5-1 to TRBJ2-1; D might be TRBD1 (6 bases). This CDR3 is 13 amino acids long. V was pared by 4 bases and J by 9 bases, with 14 bases between. Germline CDR1 SGHRS, CDR2 YFSETQ. The CDR3 protein is CASSRDTDSEQFF. The CDR3 DNA sequence: TGCGCCAGCAGCAGGGACACCGACAGTGAGCAGTTCTTC.